This T cell receptor beta chain was sequenced during a study of tumor-infiltrating lymphocytes in primary liver carcinoma. The overall study: Treatment of the patients' primary liver carcinoma consisted of surgical resection.

The researchers obtained blood RNA from unsorted whole blood and also extracted germline DNA. A remark on this clonotype: At one end the junction does not follow the germline gene, possibly because of a read error.

The authors made TCR beta cDNA from 450 to 600 ng total RNA with a constant-region primer. Three-round nested multiplex PCR performed with slightly modified ARM-PCR produced the TCR beta libraries. Use of TRBV1-TRBV30 forward primers with a C-beta reverse primer characterized the first two PCR rounds, which lasted 10 cycles each. TCRdb recomputed calls from the multiplex PCR reads with MiXCR, one row per CDR3 protein. This table holds fewer than 400,000 distinct CDR3 sequences, 58% found once. Per germline, CDR1 LGHNA and CDR2 YSLEER. The CDR3 loop spans 14 amino acids. Sequenced sample: peripheral blood. The rearrangement joins TRBV4-3 to TRBJ2-7; possible D gene TRBD2, 6 bases. This clonotype was sampled from a woman aged 25 to 39 with primary liver carcinoma and hepatitis B virus infection. The CDR3 sequence is CASNQVFGTYEQYF. In DNA, the CDR3 is TGCGCCAGCAACCAAGTTTTCGGGACTTACGAGCAGTACTTC.